This is a list of T cell receptor beta chains from one sample in a study of cytomegalovirus exposure and HLA in healthy donors. The data were produced by immunoSEQ multiplex PCR, yet TCRdb's version contains in-frame clones alone and is incomplete. The table lists approximately 150,000 clones, approximately 80% of them singletons. Sequencing was performed on PBMCs. All receptors derive from a boy aged 2-9 years in good health and CMV-seronegative. Both conserved end residues are part of each CDR3.

TRBJ1-1 | TRBV7-3 | CASSLAGLGTEAFF
TRBJ2-5 | TRBV7-8 | CASSLELSGESQETQYF
TRBJ1-2 | TRBV5-4 | CASSLDAVYGYTF
TRBJ2-3 | TRBV18 | CASSPPRGQGRQDTQYF
TRBJ1-4 | TRBV29-1 | CSVGQGENEKLFF
TRBJ2-7 | TRBV6-1 | CASRPRAGKKSEQYF
TRBJ2-2 | TRBV7-3 | CASSLTARTGGSGELFF
TRBJ2-7 | TRBV9 | CASSVDIRSNGAPQYF
TRBJ2-3 | TRBV20-1 | CSGQGTDTQYF
TRBJ2-7 | TRBV6-4 | CASSPTSGTTYEQYF
TRBJ1-2 | TRBV12-5 | CASGLGVGLYGYTF
TRBJ2-1 | TRBV30 | CAWSSGLNKLNEQFF
TRBJ1-2 | TRBV19 | CASSTGQGDYGYTF
TRBJ2-3 | TRBV4-3 | CASSHYTSGSTDTQYF
TRBJ1-5 | TRBV12-5 | CASARSEWPQHF
TRBJ2-2 | TRBV4-2 | CASSQGTGTPVTGELFF
TRBJ2-2 | TRBV27 | CASSSTPGRDITGELFF
TRBJ2-7 | TRBV7-9 | CSSSSSGHKITYEQYF
TRBJ2-7 | TRBV5-1 | CASSLETSATPYEQYF
TRBJ2-1 | TRBV4-3 | CASSQVTDWRGSYNEQFF
TRBJ1-2 | TRBV5-1 | CASRQTPNYGYTF
TRBJ1-6 | TRBV19 | CASSSLDRIRSSPLHF
TRBJ1-1 | TRBV2 | CASSPLRGTEAFF
TRBJ2-1 | TRBV27 | CASTSDRAESEQFF
TRBJ2-3 | TRBV7-3 | CASSSLAGGTDTQYF
TRBJ2-7 | TRBV10-2 | CASSMASGYYEQYF
TRBJ1-5 | TRBV19 | CASSTRQAREPQHF
TRBJ1-2 | TRBV10-3 | CAITLGQGSGYTF
TRBJ2-3 | TRBV20-1 | CSARGTDTQYF
TRBJ2-7 | TRBV27 | CASSLSTSRSYEQYF
TRBJ1-5 | TRBV6-5 | CASRGGGVNQPQHF
. | TRBV6-1 | CASTLQAGIVYEQYF
TRBJ2-7 | TRBV7-9 | CASSTITGTSGRDAEQYF
TRBJ2-7 | TRBV10-3 | CAISALQGTYEQYF
TRBJ1-4 | TRBV5-1 | CASSLAFDRDRKLFF
TRBJ1-6 | TRBV28 | CASRAGGSPLHF
TRBJ2-7 | TRBV18 | CASSLGQGFYHEQYF
TRBJ2-1 | TRBV2 | CASSVGPETRSSYNEQFF
TRBJ1-5 | TRBV7-2 | CASSAQGWGNQPQHF
TRBJ1-1 | TRBV11-1 | CASSSRRQVNTEAFF